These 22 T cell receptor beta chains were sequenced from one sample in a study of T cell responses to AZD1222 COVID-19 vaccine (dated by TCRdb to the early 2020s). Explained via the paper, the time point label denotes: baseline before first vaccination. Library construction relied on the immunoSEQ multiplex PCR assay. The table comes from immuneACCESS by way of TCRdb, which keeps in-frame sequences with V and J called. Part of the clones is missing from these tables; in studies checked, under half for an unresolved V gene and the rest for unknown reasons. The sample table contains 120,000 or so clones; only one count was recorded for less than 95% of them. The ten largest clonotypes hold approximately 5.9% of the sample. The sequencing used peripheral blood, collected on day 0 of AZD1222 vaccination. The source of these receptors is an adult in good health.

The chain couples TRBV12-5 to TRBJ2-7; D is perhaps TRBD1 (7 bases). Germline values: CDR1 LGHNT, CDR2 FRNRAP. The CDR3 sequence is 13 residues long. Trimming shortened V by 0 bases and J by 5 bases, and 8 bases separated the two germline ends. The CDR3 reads CASGLVRGDEQYF. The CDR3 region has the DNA TGTGCTAGTGGTTTGGTCAGGGGGGACGAGCAGTACTTC.

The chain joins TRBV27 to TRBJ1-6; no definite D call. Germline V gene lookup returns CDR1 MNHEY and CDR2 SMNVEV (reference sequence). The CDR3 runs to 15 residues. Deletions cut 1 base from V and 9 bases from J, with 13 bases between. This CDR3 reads CASSLLGIRGSPLHF. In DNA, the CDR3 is TGTGCCAGCAGTTTATTGGGTATCCGGGGTTCACCCCTCCACTTT.

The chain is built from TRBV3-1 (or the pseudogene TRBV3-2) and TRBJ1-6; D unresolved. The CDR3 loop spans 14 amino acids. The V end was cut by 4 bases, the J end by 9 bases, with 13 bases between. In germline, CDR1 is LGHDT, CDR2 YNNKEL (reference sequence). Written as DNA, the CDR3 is TGTGCCAGCAGCCGCAGTCTCGGAAGTTCACCCCTCCACTTT. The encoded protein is CASSRSLGSSPLHF.

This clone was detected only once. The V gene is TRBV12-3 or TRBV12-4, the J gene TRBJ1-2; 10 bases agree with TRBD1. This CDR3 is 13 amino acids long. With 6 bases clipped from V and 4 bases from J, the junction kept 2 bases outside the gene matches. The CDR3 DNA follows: TGTGCCAGCAGCTGGGACAGGGGCTATGGCTACACCTTC. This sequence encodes CASSWDRGYGYTF.

CDR3 in amino acids: CASSHDGEAFF. The CDR3 DNA sequence: TGTGCCAGCAGTCACGACGGCGAAGCTTTCTTT. This rearrangement joins TRBV6-5 to TRBJ1-1, with D unresolved. Germline V gene data show CDR1 as MNHEY and CDR2 as SVGAGI. CDR3 length equals 11 residues. V shed 5 bases and J shed 8 bases, with 9 bases lying between them.

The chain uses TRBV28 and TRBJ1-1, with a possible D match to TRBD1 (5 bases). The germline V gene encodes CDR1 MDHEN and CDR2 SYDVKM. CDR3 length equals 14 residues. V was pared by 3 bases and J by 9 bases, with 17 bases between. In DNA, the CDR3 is TGTGCCAGCAGTTTGCGGATCGGGACTCCCAAAGCTTTCTTT. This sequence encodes CASSLRIGTPKAFF.

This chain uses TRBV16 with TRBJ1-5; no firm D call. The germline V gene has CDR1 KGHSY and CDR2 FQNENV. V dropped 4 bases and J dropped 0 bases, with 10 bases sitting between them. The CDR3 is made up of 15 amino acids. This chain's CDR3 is CASSREGYSNQPQHF. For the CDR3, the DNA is TGTGCCAGCAGCCGCGAAGGGTATAGCAATCAGCCCCAGCATTTT.

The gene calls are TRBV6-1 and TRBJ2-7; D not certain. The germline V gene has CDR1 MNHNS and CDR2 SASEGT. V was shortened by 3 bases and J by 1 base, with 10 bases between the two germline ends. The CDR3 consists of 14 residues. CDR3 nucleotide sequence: TGTGCCAGCAGTGATAACAGTTTATCCTACGAGCAGTACTTC. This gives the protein CASSDNSLSYEQYF.

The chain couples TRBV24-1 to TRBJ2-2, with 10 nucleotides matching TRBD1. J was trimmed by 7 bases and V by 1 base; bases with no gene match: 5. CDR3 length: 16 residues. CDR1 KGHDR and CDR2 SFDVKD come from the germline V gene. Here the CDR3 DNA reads TGTGCCACCAGTGATTTTGACAGGGGGCCTCTCGGGGAGCTGTTTTTT. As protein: CATSDFDRGPLGELFF.

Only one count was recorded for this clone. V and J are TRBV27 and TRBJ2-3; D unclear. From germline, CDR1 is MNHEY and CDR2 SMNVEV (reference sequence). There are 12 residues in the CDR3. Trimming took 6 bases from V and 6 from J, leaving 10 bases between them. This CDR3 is CASRSGSDTQYF. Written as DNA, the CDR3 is TGTGCCAGCAGGAGTGGATCCGATACGCAGTATTTT.

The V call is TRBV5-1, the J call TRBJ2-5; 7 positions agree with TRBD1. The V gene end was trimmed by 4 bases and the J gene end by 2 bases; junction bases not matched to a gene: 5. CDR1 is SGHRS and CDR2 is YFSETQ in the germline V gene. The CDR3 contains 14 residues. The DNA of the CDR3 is TGCGCCAGCAGCCCAGGGACAGTACAAGAGACCCAGTACTTC. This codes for CASSPGTVQETQYF.

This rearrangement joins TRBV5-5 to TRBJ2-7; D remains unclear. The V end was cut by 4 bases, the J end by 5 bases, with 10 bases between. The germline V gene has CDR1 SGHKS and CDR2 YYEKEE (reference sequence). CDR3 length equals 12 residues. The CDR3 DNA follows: TGTGCCAGCAGCGCCGGAGTCAACGAGCAGTACTTC. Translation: CASSAGVNEQYF.

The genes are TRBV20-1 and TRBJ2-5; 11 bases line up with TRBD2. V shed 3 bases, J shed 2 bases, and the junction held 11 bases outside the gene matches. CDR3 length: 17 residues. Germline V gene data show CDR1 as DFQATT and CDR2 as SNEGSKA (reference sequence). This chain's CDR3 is CSASLSTGLAAQETQYF. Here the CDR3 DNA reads TGCAGTGCTAGTCTAAGTACGGGACTAGCGGCACAAGAGACCCAGTACTTC.

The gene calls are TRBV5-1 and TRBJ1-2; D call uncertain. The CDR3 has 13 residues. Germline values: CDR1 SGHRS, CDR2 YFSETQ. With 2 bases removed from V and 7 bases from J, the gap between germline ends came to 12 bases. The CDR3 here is CASSLDTTAGYTF. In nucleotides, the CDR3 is TGCGCCAGCAGCTTAGACACGACTGCTGGCTACACCTTC.

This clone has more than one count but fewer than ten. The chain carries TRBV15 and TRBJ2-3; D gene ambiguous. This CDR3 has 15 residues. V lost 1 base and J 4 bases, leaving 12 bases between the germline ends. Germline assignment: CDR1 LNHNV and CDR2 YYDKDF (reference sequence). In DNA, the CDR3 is TGTGCCACCAGCAGAGCCCCAGGTATGGCAGATACGCAGTATTTT. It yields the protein CATSRAPGMADTQYF.

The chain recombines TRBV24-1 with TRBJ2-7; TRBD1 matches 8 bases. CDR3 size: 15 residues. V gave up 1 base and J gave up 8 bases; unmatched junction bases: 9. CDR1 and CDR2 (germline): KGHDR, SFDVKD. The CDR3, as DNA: TGTGCCACCAGTGATTTCTACAGGGGGATAACGAAGCAGTACTTC. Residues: CATSDFYRGITKQYF.

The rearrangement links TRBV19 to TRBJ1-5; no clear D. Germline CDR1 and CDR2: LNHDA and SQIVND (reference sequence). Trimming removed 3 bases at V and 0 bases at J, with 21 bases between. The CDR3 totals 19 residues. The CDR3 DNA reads TGTGCCAGTAGTATCAAATTTAGCCGGAGGTCTTATAGCAATCAGCCCCAGCATTTT. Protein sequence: CASSIKFSRRSYSNQPQHF.

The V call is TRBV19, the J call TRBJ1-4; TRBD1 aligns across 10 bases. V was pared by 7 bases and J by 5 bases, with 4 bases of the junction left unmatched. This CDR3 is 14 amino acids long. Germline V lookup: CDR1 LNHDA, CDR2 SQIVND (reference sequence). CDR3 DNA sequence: TGTGCCAGTAAAAAGGGACAGGGGAATGAAAAACTGTTTTTT. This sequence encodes CASKKGQGNEKLFF.

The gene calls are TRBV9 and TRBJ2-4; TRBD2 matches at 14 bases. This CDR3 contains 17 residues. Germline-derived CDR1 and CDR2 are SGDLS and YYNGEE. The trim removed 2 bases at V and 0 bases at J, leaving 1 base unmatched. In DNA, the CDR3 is TGTGCCAGCAGCGTGACTAGCGGGAGGGTAGCCAAAAACATTCAGTACTTC. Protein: CASSVTSGRVAKNIQYF. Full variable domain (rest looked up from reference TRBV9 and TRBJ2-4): DSGVTQTPKHLITATGQRVTLRCSPRSGDLSVYWYQQSLDQGLQFLIQYYNGEERAKGNILERFSAQQFPDLHSELNLSSLELGDSALYFCASSVTSGRVAKNIQYFGAGTRLSVL.

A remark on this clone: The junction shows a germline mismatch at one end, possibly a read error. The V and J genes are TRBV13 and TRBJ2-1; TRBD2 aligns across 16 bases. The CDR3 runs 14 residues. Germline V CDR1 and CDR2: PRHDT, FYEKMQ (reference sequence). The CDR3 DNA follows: TGTGCCAGCAGCATAGGGACTAGCGGGAGGGCACAGTTCTTC. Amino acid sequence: CASSIGTSGRAQFF.

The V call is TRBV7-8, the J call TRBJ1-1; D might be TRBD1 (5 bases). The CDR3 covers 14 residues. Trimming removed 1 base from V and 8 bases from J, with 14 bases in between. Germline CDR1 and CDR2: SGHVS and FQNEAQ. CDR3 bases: TGTGCCAGCAGCTTAGTTGGGGCTACTTTCGAAGCTTTCTTT. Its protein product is CASSLVGATFEAFF.

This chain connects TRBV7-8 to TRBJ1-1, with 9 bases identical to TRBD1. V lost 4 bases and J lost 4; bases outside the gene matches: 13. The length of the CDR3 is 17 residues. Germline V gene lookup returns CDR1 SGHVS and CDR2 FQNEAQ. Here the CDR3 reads CASSSTTRTGVGTEAFF. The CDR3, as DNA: TGTGCCAGCAGCTCCACAACCAGGACAGGGGTGGGCACTGAAGCTTTCTTT.